The clone carrying this T cell receptor beta chain has just one count. Its antigen remains unknown. Generated by immunoSEQ multiplex PCR, the TCRdb table keeps only in-frame clones and is missing some. The sample gives about 2.3 million clones, roughly 90% of which show up once; 0.37% is in the top ten. The record originates from a study of shared clonotypes between healthy human individuals. Study information: CD8 memory received one plate per donor, CD8 naive two, CD4 memory three and CD4 naive three. Study outcomes and limitations: Several donors had about 5.1% of their naive CD4 clonotypes in common.

Naive CD4+ cells were CD45RA-selected; the remaining cells were memory. The CDR3 length is 15 residues. The junction had 7 bases not matched to a gene; V was cut back by 4 bases and J by 5 bases. In germline, CDR1 is MDHEN, CDR2 SYDVKM. The sample taken for sequencing was naive CD4+ T cells from PBMCs. Subset of the sample: CD45RA+ positively selected. The source of this sequence is a man between 18 and 35 years old in good health. Some clones in this sample may be carry-over from other donors' samples. The chain employs TRBV28 and TRBJ1-2, with TRBD1 matching over 10 bases. The CDR3 region is CASSSPGTGVYGYTF. CDR3 nucleotide sequence: TGTGCCAGCAGTTCCCCCGGGACAGGGGTATATGGCTACACCTTC.